This entry lists 11 T cell receptor beta chains sequenced from one sample in a study of blood T cell repertoires in COVID-19. Here immunoSEQ multiplex PCR was the method, and the copy in TCRdb shows in-frame clones only, minus some. Of some 200,000 clones listed, about 90% are singletons. The sequencing sample was made of peripheral blood. These receptors came from a woman aged 60-70 years with COVID-19, enrolled during active disease.

This chain links TRBV7-3 with TRBJ2-1; 11 nucleotides line up with TRBD2. The CDR3 length is 15 residues. Germline V gives CDR1 SGHTA, CDR2 FQGTGA. Trimming cost V 3 bases and J 7 bases; bases outside gene matches: 5. This CDR3 reads CASSFSGRAGNEQFF. CDR3 DNA: TGTGCCAGCAGCTTTAGCGGGAGGGCCGGTAATGAGCAGTTCTTC.

A few counts support this clone. The V gene is TRBV25-1, the J gene TRBJ1-3; D is unresolved. The germline V and J ends were trimmed by 3 bases and 4 bases, with 10 bases remaining between them. Germline V gene sequence: CDR1 MGHDK, CDR2 SYGVNS. CDR3 length: 14 amino acids. The chain's CDR3 is CASSEDYRGNTIYF. The CDR3 bases are TGTGCCAGCAGTGAGGATTACAGAGGAAACACCATATATTTT.

The genes are TRBV6-5 and TRBJ1-1; D is perhaps TRBD1 (6 bases). CDR1 and CDR2 from the germline V gene are MNHEY and SVGAGI. There are 14 residues in the CDR3. V dropped 0 bases and J dropped 5 bases, with 10 bases sitting between them. DNA of the CDR3: TGTGCCAGCAGTTACTCAGGGGGATATACTGAAGCTTTCTTT. Amino acid sequence: CASSYSGGYTEAFF.

The CDR3 spells CASSLWGADTQYF. CDR3 sequence (DNA): TGTGCCAGCAGTTTATGGGGAGCAGATACGCAGTATTTT. The chain employs TRBV27 and TRBJ2-3; weak D call: TRBD2 (5 bases). The CDR3 sequence is 13 residues long. Germline CDR1 is MNHEY and CDR2 is SMNVEV (reference sequence). The ends were cut back, 1 base at V and 4 bases at J, with 6 bases in the middle.

The rearrangement uses TRBV28 and TRBJ1-6, with TRBD1 matching 9 bases. The CDR3 is 15 residues long. Germline lookup yields CDR1 MDHEN and CDR2 SYDVKM. Trimming at V came to 7 bases and at J to 9 bases, leaving 10 bases not matched to a gene. CDR3 sequence: CASNPGGQGSSPLHF. The CDR3 bases are TGTGCCAGCAACCCCGGTGGACAGGGGAGTTCACCCCTCCACTTT.

The rearrangement links TRBV3-1 (or the pseudogene TRBV3-2) to TRBJ2-7, with D perhaps TRBD1 (5 bases). The germline V gene has CDR1 LGHDT and CDR2 YNNKEL (reference sequence). V was cut by 0 bases and J by 1 base, with 7 bases left in between. There are 14 residues in the CDR3. CDR3 residues: CASSQDRGSYEQYF. The CDR3 DNA follows: TGTGCCAGCAGCCAAGATAGGGGTTCCTACGAGCAGTACTTC.

The rearrangement links TRBV6-6 to TRBJ1-1; TRBD1 is a possible D gene (6 bases). The V and J ends lost 10 bases and 2 bases respectively, with 20 bases between them. This CDR3 has 15 amino acids. Germline CDR1 reads MNHNY; CDR2 reads SVGAGI (reference sequence). CDR3 residues: CAIVKQYRVNTEAFF. CDR3 DNA sequence: TGTGCCATCGTAAAACAATACAGGGTCAACACTGAAGCTTTCTTT.

This chain uses TRBV3-1 (or the pseudogene TRBV3-2) with TRBJ1-2; D unresolved. The CDR3 is 13 amino acids. The V gene lost 4 bases and the J gene lost 0 bases, with 6 bases spanning the gap. CDR1 and CDR2 (germline): LGHDT, YNNKEL (reference sequence). CDR3 coding DNA: TGTGCCAGCAGCCGCGAATCTAACTATGGCTACACCTTC. Translation: CASSRESNYGYTF.

The gene calls are TRBV28 and TRBJ1-1, with 7 positions matching TRBD1. Germline loops: CDR1 MDHEN, CDR2 SYDVKM. This CDR3 has 13 residues. Trimming removed 5 bases from V and 7 bases from J; junction bases left unmatched: 7. CDR3 DNA: TGTGCCAGCAGTATTCGACAGGGAGGTGAAGCTTTCTTT. Amino acids: CASSIRQGGEAFF.

This clone occurred once. J is TRBJ2-2 and V is TRBV5-4; maybe TRBD2 (8 bases). The CDR3 contains 17 residues. Trimming cost V 3 bases and J 6 bases, with 21 bases left between them. Germline CDR1 and CDR2: SGHNT and YYREEE (reference sequence). The CDR3 sequence: CASSSAGGGQRAGELFF. Written as DNA, the CDR3 is TGTGCCAGCAGCTCGGCCGGGGGGGGACAGAGGGCCGGGGAGCTGTTTTTT.

J is TRBJ2-6 and V is TRBV14, with 8 bases that match TRBD2. This CDR3 has 17 residues. The ends lost 3 bases at V and 0 bases at J; junction bases unmatched: 4. Per the germline V gene, CDR1 is SGHDN and CDR2 is FVKESK. CDR3 nucleotide sequence: TGTGCCAGCAGCCAGCTCGGGGGGGCCTCTGGGGCCAACGTCCTGACTTTC. It yields the protein CASSQLGGASGANVLTF.